This T cell receptor beta chain comes out of a study of vaccination effects on CD4 cells after COVID-19. Before sequencing, viral peptide pools were used by the ViraFEST assay to expand antigen-specific CD4+ T cells. When more than 9 days of culture had elapsed, CD4+ T cells were isolated. Either the BNT162b2 or mRNA-1273 vaccine was given to participants in two doses. Wells of roughly 2.1 million PBMC each were grown with 10 IU/ml IL-2 and roughly 9.9 ug/ml peptides. As regards this clone: The antigen remains undetermined.

Assay used: immunoSEQ multiplex PCR; TCRdb lists only in-frame clones, some missing. The sample consists of more than 65,000 clones, approximately 82% of them appearing once. The material was CD4+ T cells from PBMCs cultured with HCoV-229E spike peptides, obtained after COVID-19 vaccination. The source of this sequence is a human donor who received a COVID-19 vaccine.

The CDR3, as DNA: TGTGCCAGCTCACGAGACAGCTACGAGCAGTACGTC. Translating gives CASSRDSYEQYV. V is TRBV18 and J is TRBJ2-7; TRBD1 is a possible D gene (5 bases). Germline assignment: CDR1 KGHSH and CDR2 LQKENI. The CDR3 consists of 12 residues. V shed 4 bases and J shed 3 bases, with 7 bases lying between them.